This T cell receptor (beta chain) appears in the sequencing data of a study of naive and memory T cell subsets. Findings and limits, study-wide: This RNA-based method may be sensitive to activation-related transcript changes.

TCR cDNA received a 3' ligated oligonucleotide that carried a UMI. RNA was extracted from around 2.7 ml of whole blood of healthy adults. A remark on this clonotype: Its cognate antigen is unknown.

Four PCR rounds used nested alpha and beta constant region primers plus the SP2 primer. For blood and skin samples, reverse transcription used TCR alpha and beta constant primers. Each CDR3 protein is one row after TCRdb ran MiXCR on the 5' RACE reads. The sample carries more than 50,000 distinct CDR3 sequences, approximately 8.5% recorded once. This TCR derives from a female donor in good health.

CDR3 amino acids: CASTRGGSNTEAFF. The CDR3 DNA follows: TGTGCCAGCACCCGGGGGGGGAGTAACACTGAAGCTTTCTTT. V and J are TRBV6-1 and TRBJ1-1; tentative D call: TRBD1 (5 bases). V was pared by 7 bases and J by 2 bases, with 14 bases between. The V gene's germline CDR1 is MNHNS and CDR2 SASEGT. The CDR3 sequence is 14 residues long.